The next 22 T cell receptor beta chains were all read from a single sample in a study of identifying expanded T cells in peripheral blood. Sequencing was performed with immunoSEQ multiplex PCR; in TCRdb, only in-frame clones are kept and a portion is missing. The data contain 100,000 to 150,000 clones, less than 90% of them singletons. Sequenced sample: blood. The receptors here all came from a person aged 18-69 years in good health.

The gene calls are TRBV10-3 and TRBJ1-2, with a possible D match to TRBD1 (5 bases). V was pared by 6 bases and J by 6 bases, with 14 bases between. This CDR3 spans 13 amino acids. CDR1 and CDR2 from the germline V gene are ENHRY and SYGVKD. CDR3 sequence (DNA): TGTGCCATCAGATCGGACATCAGCCATGGCTACACCTTC. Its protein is CAIRSDISHGYTF.

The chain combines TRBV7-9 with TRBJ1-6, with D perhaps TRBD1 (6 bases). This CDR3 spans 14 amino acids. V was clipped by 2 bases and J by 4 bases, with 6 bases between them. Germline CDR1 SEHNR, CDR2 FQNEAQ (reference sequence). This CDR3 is CASSLTGYNSPLHF. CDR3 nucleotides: TGTGCCAGCAGCTTAACAGGGTATAATTCACCCCTCCACTTT.

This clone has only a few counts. The CDR3 spells CASSERPRGEQYF. For the CDR3, the DNA is TGTGCCAGCAGTGAAAGGCCAAGGGGCGAGCAGTACTTC. The chain joins TRBV2 to TRBJ2-7; tentative D call: TRBD1 (5 bases). V lost 2 bases and J 6 bases, leaving 11 bases between the germline ends. This CDR3 comprises 13 residues. Per the germline V gene, CDR1 is SNHLY and CDR2 is FYNNEI.

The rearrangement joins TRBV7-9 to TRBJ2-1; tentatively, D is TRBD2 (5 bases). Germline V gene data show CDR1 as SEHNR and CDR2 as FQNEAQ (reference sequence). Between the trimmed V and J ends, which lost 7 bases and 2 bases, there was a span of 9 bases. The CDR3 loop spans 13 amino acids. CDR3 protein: CASTAGAYNEQFF. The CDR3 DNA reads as TGTGCCAGCACGGCCGGGGCCTACAATGAGCAGTTCTTC.

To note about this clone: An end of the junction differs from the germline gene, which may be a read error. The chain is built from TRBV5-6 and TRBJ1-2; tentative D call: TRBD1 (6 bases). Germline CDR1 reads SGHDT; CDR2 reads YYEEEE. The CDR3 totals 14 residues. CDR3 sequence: CAGRQGKTNYGYTF. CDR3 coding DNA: TGTGCCGGCAGGCAGGGGAAAACCAACTATGGCTACACCTTC.

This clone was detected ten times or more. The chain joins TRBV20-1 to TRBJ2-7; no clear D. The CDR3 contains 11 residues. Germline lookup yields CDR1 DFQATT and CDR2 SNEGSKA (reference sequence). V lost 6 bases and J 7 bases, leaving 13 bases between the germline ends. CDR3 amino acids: CSALRSGEQYF. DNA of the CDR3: TGCAGTGCGCTAAGGTCCGGGGAGCAGTACTTC.

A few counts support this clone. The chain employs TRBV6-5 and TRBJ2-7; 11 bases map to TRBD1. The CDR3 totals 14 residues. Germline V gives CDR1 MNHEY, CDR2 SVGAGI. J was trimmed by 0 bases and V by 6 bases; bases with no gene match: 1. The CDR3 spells CASRGQGGSYEQYF. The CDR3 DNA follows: TGTGCCAGCAGGGGACAGGGGGGCTCCTACGAGCAGTACTTC.

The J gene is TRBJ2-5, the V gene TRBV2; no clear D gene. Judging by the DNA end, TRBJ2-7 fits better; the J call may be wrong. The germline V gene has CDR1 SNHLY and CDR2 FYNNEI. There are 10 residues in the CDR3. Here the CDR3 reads CAVSPNEQYF. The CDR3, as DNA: TGTGCCGTCTCACCGAACGAGCAGTACTTC.

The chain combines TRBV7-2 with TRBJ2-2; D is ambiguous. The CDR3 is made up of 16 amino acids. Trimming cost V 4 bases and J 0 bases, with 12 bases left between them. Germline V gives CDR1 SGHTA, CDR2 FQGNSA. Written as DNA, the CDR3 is TGTGCCAGCAGCTCCTATGTTGGGGCGAACACCGGGGAGCTGTTTTTT. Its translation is CASSSYVGANTGELFF.

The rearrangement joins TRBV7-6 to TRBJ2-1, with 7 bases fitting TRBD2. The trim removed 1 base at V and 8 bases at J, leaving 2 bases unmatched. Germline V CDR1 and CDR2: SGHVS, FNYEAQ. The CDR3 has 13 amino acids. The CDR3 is CASSLGGGDEQFF. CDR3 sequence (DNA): TGTGCCAGCAGCTTAGGGGGAGGGGATGAGCAGTTCTTC.

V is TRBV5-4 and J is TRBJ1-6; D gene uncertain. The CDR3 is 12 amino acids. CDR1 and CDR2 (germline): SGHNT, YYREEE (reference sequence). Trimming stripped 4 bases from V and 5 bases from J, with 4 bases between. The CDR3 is CASSPHNSPLHF. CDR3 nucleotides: TGTGCCAGCAGCCCGCATAATTCACCCCTCCACTTT.

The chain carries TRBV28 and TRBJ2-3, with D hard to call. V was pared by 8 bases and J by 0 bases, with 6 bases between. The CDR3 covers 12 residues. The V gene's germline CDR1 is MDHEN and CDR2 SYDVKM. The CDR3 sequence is CASRVSTDTQYF. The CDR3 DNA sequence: TGTGCCAGCCGGGTTAGCACAGATACGCAGTATTTT.

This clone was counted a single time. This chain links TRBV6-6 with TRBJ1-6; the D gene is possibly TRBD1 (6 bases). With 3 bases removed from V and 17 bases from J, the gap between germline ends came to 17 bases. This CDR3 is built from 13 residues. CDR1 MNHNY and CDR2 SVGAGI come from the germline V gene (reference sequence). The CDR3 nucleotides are TGTGCCAGCAGTTATGGACAGACTCGAGGTTTCCACTTT. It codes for CASSYGQTRGFHF.

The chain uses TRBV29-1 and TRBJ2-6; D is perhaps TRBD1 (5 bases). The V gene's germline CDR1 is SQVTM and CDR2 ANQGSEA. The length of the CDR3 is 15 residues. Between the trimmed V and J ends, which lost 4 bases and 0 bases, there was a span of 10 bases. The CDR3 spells CSVGTSDSGANVLTF. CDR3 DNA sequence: TGCAGCGTTGGGACATCTGACTCTGGGGCCAACGTCCTGACTTTC.

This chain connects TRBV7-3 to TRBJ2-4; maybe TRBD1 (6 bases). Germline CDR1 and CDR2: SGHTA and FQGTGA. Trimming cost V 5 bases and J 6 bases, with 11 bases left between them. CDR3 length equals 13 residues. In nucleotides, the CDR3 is TGTGCCAGCAGCCAACAGGACAGAAACATTCAGTACTTC. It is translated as CASSQQDRNIQYF. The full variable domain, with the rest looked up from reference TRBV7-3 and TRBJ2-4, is GAGVSQTPSNKVTEKGKYVELRCDPISGHTALYWYRQSLGQGPEFLIYFQGTGAADDSGLPNDRFFAVRPEGSVSTLKIQRTERGDSAVYLCASSQQDRNIQYFGAGTRLSVL.

DNA for the CDR3: TGTGCCAGCAGTTTTACGGATAGCAATCAGCCCCAGCATTTT. It is translated as CASSFTDSNQPQHF. The chain employs TRBV28 and TRBJ1-5; unclear D gene. The V end was cut by 3 bases, the J end by 0 bases, with 6 bases between. Germline V lookup: CDR1 MDHEN, CDR2 SYDVKM. CDR3 length: 14 residues.

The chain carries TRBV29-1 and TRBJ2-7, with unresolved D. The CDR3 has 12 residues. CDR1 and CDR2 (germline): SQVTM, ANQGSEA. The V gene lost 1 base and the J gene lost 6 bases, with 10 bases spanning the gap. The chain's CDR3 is CSVEAPGPEQYF. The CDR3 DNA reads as TGCAGCGTTGAAGCCCCAGGACCCGAGCAGTACTTC.

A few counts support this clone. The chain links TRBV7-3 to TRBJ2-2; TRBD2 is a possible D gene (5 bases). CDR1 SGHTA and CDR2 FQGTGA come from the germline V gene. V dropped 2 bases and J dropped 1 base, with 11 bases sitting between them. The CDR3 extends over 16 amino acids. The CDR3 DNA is TGTGCCAGCAGCTTATCTAGCCCAAAGAACACCGGGGAGCTGTTTTTT. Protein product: CASSLSSPKNTGELFF.

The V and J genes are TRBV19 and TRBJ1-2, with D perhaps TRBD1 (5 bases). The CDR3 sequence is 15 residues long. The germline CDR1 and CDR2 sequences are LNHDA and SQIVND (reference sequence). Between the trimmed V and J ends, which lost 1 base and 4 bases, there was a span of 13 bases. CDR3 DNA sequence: TGTGCCAGTAGTATAGCACACGGGGCCTCCTATGGCTACACCTTC. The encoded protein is CASSIAHGASYGYTF.

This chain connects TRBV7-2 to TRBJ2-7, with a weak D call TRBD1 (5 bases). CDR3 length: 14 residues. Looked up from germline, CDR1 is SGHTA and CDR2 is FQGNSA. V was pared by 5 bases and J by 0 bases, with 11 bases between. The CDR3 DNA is TGTGCCAGCAGCCCCAGACAGATCTCCTACGAGCAGTACTTC. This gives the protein CASSPRQISYEQYF.

The CDR3 region has the DNA TGTGCCAGCAGTTTCACTAGCGGGAGGTTAGCAGATACGCAGTATTTT. It is translated as CASSFTSGRLADTQYF. The chain links TRBV6-5 to TRBJ2-3, with 12 bases that match TRBD2. The junction had 6 bases not matched to a gene; V was cut back by 4 bases and J by 4 bases. The CDR3 consists of 16 residues. Germline V gene lookup returns CDR1 MNHEY and CDR2 SVGAGI.

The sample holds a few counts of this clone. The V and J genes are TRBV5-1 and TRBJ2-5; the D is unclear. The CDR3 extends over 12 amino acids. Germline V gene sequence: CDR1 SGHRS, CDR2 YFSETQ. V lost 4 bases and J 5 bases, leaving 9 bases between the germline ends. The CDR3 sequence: CASSAEAETQYF. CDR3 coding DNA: TGCGCCAGCAGCGCGGAAGCGGAGACCCAGTACTTC.